These 18 T cell receptor beta chains share one sample of origin, sequenced in a study of a mutant IDH1 vaccine in newly diagnosed glioma. The time point is: week 23, last vaccination. A 20-mer mutant IDH1 peptide at 300 ug was injected subcutaneously with topical imiquimod. What these receptors recognize is not known. Sequencing used immunoSEQ multiplex PCR; TCRdb keeps in-frame clones, though not all of them. There are roughly 10,000 clones in the sample; 88% occur only once, and roughly 5.6% lies in the top ten. Source: PBMCs, taken from a glioma patient whose treatment included an IDH1 peptide vaccine. Receptors were obtained from a woman aged 40 to 55 with glioma. Some clones in this sample may be carry-over from other donors' samples.

This clone occurred once. This rearrangement joins TRBV7-6 to TRBJ1-4; D not resolved. V dropped 5 bases and J dropped 4 bases, with 14 bases sitting between them. Germline CDR1 and CDR2: SGHVS and FNYEAQ. CDR3 size: 15 residues. CDR3 bases: TGTGCCAGCAGCCAGACGATGAGTATTAATGAAAAACTGTTTTTT. Protein: CASSQTMSINEKLFF.

This clone was picked up a small number of times. The CDR3 spells CASSEVGGGISEAFF. CDR3 nucleotides: TGTGCCAGCAGTGAAGTGGGGGGGGGTATCTCTGAAGCTTTCTTT. V gene TRBV6-1 combines with J gene TRBJ1-1, with D possibly TRBD1 on 5 matching bases. V was cut by 1 base and J by 6 bases, with 15 bases left in between. The CDR3 runs to 15 residues. Germline CDR1 MNHNS, CDR2 SASEGT.

V usage is TRBV27 and J usage is TRBJ1-2; D is ambiguous. Looked up from germline, CDR1 is MNHEY and CDR2 is SMNVEV (reference sequence). The CDR3 is 16 amino acids. V lost 6 bases to trimming and J lost 0 bases, with 17 bases between them. In nucleotides, the CDR3 is TGTGCCAGCAGCCCCTTGGCCGGCCCAGCTAACTATGGCTACACCTTC. This gives the protein CASSPLAGPANYGYTF.

The chain carries TRBV30 and TRBJ1-5; unclear D gene. In germline, CDR1 is GTSNPN, CDR2 SVGIG (reference sequence). The CDR3 contains 13 residues. Deletions cut 0 bases from V and 5 bases from J, with 8 bases between. The CDR3 here is CAWSVLDYQPQHF. CDR3 nucleotides: TGTGCCTGGAGTGTACTGGATTATCAGCCCCAGCATTTT.

The V and J genes are TRBV7-9 and TRBJ2-5; the D is unclear. The germline V gene has CDR1 SEHNR and CDR2 FQNEAQ (reference sequence). This CDR3 has 15 residues. Trimming left V 1 base short and J 3 bases short, with 12 bases between. CDR3 coding DNA: TGTGCCAGCAGCTTAGTAGTGGTCGGTAAAGAGACCCAGTACTTC. This sequence encodes CASSLVVVGKETQYF.

The J gene is TRBJ2-7, the V gene TRBV4-2; D unclear. In germline, CDR1 is LGHNA, CDR2 YNFKEQ. There are 16 residues in the CDR3. V lost 0 bases to trimming and J lost 4 bases, with 16 bases between them. The CDR3 spells CASSQERTYVDYEQYF. The CDR3, as DNA: TGTGCCAGCAGCCAAGAGCGAACCTACGTGGATTACGAGCAGTACTTC.

The V and J genes are TRBV9 and TRBJ1-2, with unresolved D. The CDR3 covers 14 residues. The ends were cut back, 2 bases at V and 6 bases at J, with 14 bases in the middle. CDR1 SGDLS and CDR2 YYNGEE come from the germline V gene. CDR3 protein: CASSVYSEYHGYTF. CDR3 bases: TGTGCCAGCAGCGTTTATTCCGAATACCATGGCTACACCTTC.

The V call is TRBV7-9, the J call TRBJ2-1, with 10 nucleotides matching TRBD1. In germline, CDR1 is SEHNR, CDR2 FQNEAQ (reference sequence). The CDR3 totals 14 residues. V trimming: 5 bases; J trimming: 7 bases; junction bases outside the gene matches: 5. The CDR3 loop is CASSEGQGRNEQFF. As DNA, the CDR3 is TGTGCCAGCAGCGAGGGACAGGGGAGGAATGAGCAGTTCTTC.

This rearrangement joins TRBV19 to TRBJ1-4; D ambiguous. The CDR3 runs to 15 residues. Deletions cut 4 bases from V and 6 bases from J, with 15 bases between. Looked up from germline, CDR1 is LNHDA and CDR2 is SQIVND (reference sequence). CDR3 region: CASSTSPEEHEKLFF. As DNA, the CDR3 is TGTGCCAGTAGTACTAGTCCGGAAGAACATGAAAAACTGTTTTTT.

This sequence joins TRBV7-2 and TRBJ1-1; 10 nucleotides align to TRBD1. The CDR3 length is 13 residues. The germline gives CDR1 SGHTA, CDR2 FQGNSA. J lost 14 bases, V lost 5 bases, and 11 bases had no gene match. The CDR3 DNA sequence: TGTGCCAGCAGCGACCGGGACAGGGGAAGGGCCTTCTTT. Translating it yields CASSDRDRGRAFF.

The gene calls are TRBV19 and TRBJ1-2; D is undetermined. This CDR3 comprises 14 residues. The V gene lost 3 bases and the J gene lost 4 bases, with 12 bases spanning the gap. Germline V CDR1 and CDR2: LNHDA, SQIVND (reference sequence). The CDR3 sequence is CASSMRGGTYGYTF. Written as DNA, the CDR3 is TGTGCCAGTAGTATGCGGGGAGGTACCTATGGCTACACCTTC.

The rearrangement joins TRBV5-1 to TRBJ1-6; D may be TRBD1 (6 bases). The CDR3 spans 14 residues. Trimming removed 5 bases from V and 14 bases from J, with 20 bases in between. The V gene's germline CDR1 is SGHRS and CDR2 YFSETQ. CDR3 coding DNA: TGCGCCAGCAGGGCCGGGACATCAACTGGGACCCTCCACTTT. It yields the protein CASRAGTSTGTLHF.

The gene calls are TRBV6-1 and TRBJ1-5, with a weak D call TRBD1 (6 bases). The V and J ends lost 4 bases and 7 bases respectively, with 20 bases between them. The CDR3 sequence is 16 residues long. Per germline, CDR1 MNHNS and CDR2 SASEGT. The CDR3 is CASSVLWQGPQQPQHF. DNA of the CDR3: TGTGCCAGCAGTGTTCTTTGGCAGGGGCCCCAACAGCCCCAGCATTTT.

This sequence joins TRBV30 and TRBJ2-4; the D gene could be TRBD1 or TRBD2 (6 bases each). CDR3 length equals 13 residues. Trimming pared 7 bases from V and 9 bases from J, leaving 19 bases between. The germline V gene encodes CDR1 GTSNPN and CDR2 SVGIG (reference sequence). CDR3 sequence (DNA): TGTGCCTCCACAAGGGGGGCAACTGCCATTCAGTACTTC. Amino acids: CASTRGATAIQYF.

CDR3 amino acids: CASSWTPEGPYEQYF. The CDR3 nucleotides read TGTGCCAGCAGTTGGACTCCCGAAGGACCCTACGAGCAGTACTTC. The chain is built from TRBV7-2 and TRBJ2-7, with D maybe TRBD2 (5 bases). CDR1 and CDR2 (germline): SGHTA, FQGNSA. Trimming took off 6 bases at V and 2 bases at J, with 17 bases between the two ends. The CDR3 consists of 15 residues.

The rearrangement joins TRBV21-1 to TRBJ1-4; the table's D call, TRBD1, was not checked against the DNA. TRBV21-1 is a pseudogene. The CDR3 runs 17 residues. The CDR3 protein is CASSSNCSGAKNEKLFF. CDR3 bases: TGTGCCAGCAGCTCAAATTGTTCAGGGGCTAAAAATGAAAAACTGTTTTTT.

This sequence joins TRBV2 and TRBJ2-1, with 10 nucleotides matching TRBD2. J lost 4 bases, V lost 7 bases, and 7 bases had no gene match. The CDR3 covers 15 residues. Per the germline V gene, CDR1 is SNHLY and CDR2 is FYNNEI. This CDR3 reads CASNPLAGLYNEQFF. Written as DNA, the CDR3 is TGTGCCAGCAATCCACTAGCGGGGTTATACAATGAGCAGTTCTTC.

This rearrangement joins TRBV15 to TRBJ1-2; D might be TRBD1 (6 bases). From germline, CDR1 is LNHNV and CDR2 YYDKDF (reference sequence). The CDR3 length is 15 residues. Trimming removed 0 bases from V and 3 bases from J, with 11 bases in between. CDR3 nucleotide sequence: TGTGCCACCAGCAGAGACGGCAGGGGCTACTATGGCTACACCTTC. It encodes CATSRDGRGYYGYTF.